A single sample is the source of the 10 T cell receptor beta chains below, sequenced in a study of blood T cells in healthy people across ages. The second PCR ran about 6 to 11 cycles with a sample-barcoded 5' primer and J-beta primers. TCRdb ran MiXCR on the 5' RACE reads and lists one entry per CDR3 protein. The sample records about 930,000 distinct CDR3 sequences, almost 30% being singletons. In addition, the sample was reused for a study of T cells of mothers and their children.

Sequencing was done on a sample of blood. These receptors all stem from a woman aged 40 to 50 in good health.

This clonotype turned up a few times. This chain joins TRBV29-1 and TRBJ1-1; TRBD1 matches 9 bases. The CDR3 covers 14 residues. Per germline, CDR1 SQVTM and CDR2 ANQGSEA. The ends lost 6 bases at V and 2 bases at J; junction bases unmatched: 7. CDR3 in DNA: TGCAGCGTAGCTACAGGGGGCTTTAACACTGAAGCTTTCTTT. Protein sequence: CSVATGGFNTEAFF.

The chain couples TRBV10-3 to TRBJ2-1; 7 nucleotides line up with TRBD2. The CDR3 runs 16 residues. With 8 bases clipped from V and 5 bases from J, the junction kept 15 bases outside the gene matches. CDR1 is ENHRY and CDR2 is SYGVKD in the germline V gene. The CDR3 DNA reads TGTGCCATCCAAGAACGCGGGGGAGCGGGGAACAATGAGCAGTTCTTC. Residues: CAIQERGGAGNNEQFF.

V and J are TRBV6-5 and TRBJ1-2; 8 bases line up with TRBD1. The CDR3 is 13 amino acids. Germline CDR1 reads MNHEY; CDR2 reads SVGAGI. Losses at the gene ends were 4 bases for V and 7 bases for J; bases not matched to a gene: 5. CDR3 in amino acids: CASSFGQGCGYTF. The CDR3 DNA sequence: TGTGCCAGCAGTTTCGGACAGGGCTGTGGCTACACCTTC.

This clonotype was recorded at least ten times. The chain couples TRBV5-1 to TRBJ1-2, with D possibly TRBD1 on 6 matching bases. The V end was cut by 4 bases, the J end by 0 bases, with 13 bases between. Germline assignment: CDR1 SGHRS and CDR2 YFSETQ. The CDR3 totals 15 residues. As DNA, the CDR3 is TGCGCCAGCAGCCCGTGGACAGTAGCTAACTATGGCTACACCTTC. Protein product: CASSPWTVANYGYTF.

This clonotype has at least ten counts. The chain carries TRBV5-5 and TRBJ2-7, with TRBD1 matching 10 bases. Germline V lookup: CDR1 SGHKS, CDR2 YYEKEE (reference sequence). With 2 bases clipped from V and 7 bases from J, the junction kept 12 bases outside the gene matches. The CDR3 runs to 16 residues. CDR3 sequence reads: CASSFDWDRGRGEQYF. The CDR3 DNA reads as TGTGCCAGCAGCTTCGACTGGGACAGGGGTCGAGGGGAGCAGTACTTC.

The chain recombines TRBV28 with TRBJ2-1, with 7 bases fitting TRBD2. The CDR3 loop spans 15 amino acids. V shed 2 bases, J shed 5 bases, and the junction held 6 bases outside the gene matches. CDR1 is MDHEN, CDR2 SYDVKM, per germline. The CDR3: CASSLSLAAHNEQFF. CDR3 nucleotides: TGTGCCAGCAGTTTAAGCCTAGCGGCGCACAATGAGCAGTTCTTC.

This chain connects TRBV2 to TRBJ2-3; D gene unclear. Trimming removed 4 bases from V and 6 bases from J, with 11 bases in between. CDR3 size: 13 residues. Germline loops: CDR1 SNHLY, CDR2 FYNNEI. Written as DNA, the CDR3 is TGTGCCAGCAGTGTCAACTCCCCGGATACGCAGTATTTT. This sequence encodes CASSVNSPDTQYF.

Ten or more counts support this clonotype. The chain joins TRBV7-2 to TRBJ2-5, with 16 bases aligning to TRBD2. Losses at the gene ends were 4 bases for V and 5 bases for J; bases not matched to a gene: 10. CDR1 is SGHTA, CDR2 FQGNSA, per germline. The CDR3 is 18 amino acids. CDR3 region: CASSSPGLAGGASETQYF. In nucleotides, the CDR3 is TGTGCCAGCAGCTCACCGGGACTAGCGGGGGGGGCCTCCGAGACCCAGTACTTC.

As to this clonotype: This may stem from a read error, because a much larger clone lies one nucleotide away. The gene calls are TRBV5-1 and TRBJ1-2; D not resolved. Germline CDR1 reads SGHRS; CDR2 reads YFSETQ. The ends were cut back, 4 bases at V and 4 bases at J, with 11 bases in the middle. This CDR3 is built from 13 residues. The CDR3 is CASSLDVTYGYTF. CDR3 nucleotide sequence: TGCGCCAGCAGCCTTGACGTGACCTATGGCTACACCTTC. The full variable domain, rest sourced from reference TRBV5-1 and TRBJ1-2, is KAGVTQTPRYLIKTRGQQVTLSCSPISGHRSVSWYQQTPGQGLQFLFEYFSETQRNKGNFPGRFSGRQFSNSRSEMNVSTLELGDSALYLCASSLDVTYGYTFGSGTRLTVV.

This clonotype was counted only a few times. This may arise from a read error, as a much more abundant clone is one base away. The chain combines TRBV29-1 with TRBJ1-2; the D gene is possibly TRBD1 (6 bases). The CDR3 runs 13 residues. The V gene's germline CDR1 is SQVTM and CDR2 ANQGSEA. V was trimmed by 5 bases and J by 8 bases, leaving 18 bases between them. DNA of the CDR3: TGCAGCGTTTTGACGACAGAGGGGGACGGCTACACCTTC. As protein: CSVLTTEGDGYTF.